This paragraph reports one TCR beta chain. TCRdb's copy holds only in-frame clones and misses some; the assay was immunoSEQ multiplex PCR. The repertoire holds fewer than 85,000 clones, 75% to 90% seen once, with approximately 30% in the top ten. These data come from a study of T cell responses to AZD1222 COVID-19 vaccine. Sequenced here: peripheral blood, sampled on day 0 of AZD1222 vaccination. The clonotype was recovered from an adult in good health.

CDR3 region: CASSPPLEYEQYF. DNA of the CDR3: TGTGCCAGCAGCCCGCCCCTGGAGTACGAGCAGTACTTC. The chain carries TRBV7-2 and TRBJ2-7; D is unclear. The V gene lost 5 bases and the J gene lost 4 bases, with 12 bases spanning the gap. The CDR3 is made up of 13 amino acids. Germline V gives CDR1 SGHTA, CDR2 FQGNSA.